This TCR beta chain was captured in a study of human T cells and chemical hapten exposure (dated by TCRdb to the early 2020s). For the wider study: For sensitization, 2% DPC in acetone was applied to a roughly 2 cm by roughly 2 cm area of upper inner arm skin. Weekly therapeutic DPC doses were additionally applied to the scalp of patients throughout the roughly 23-week study period. Patch testing on the upper back used Finn chambers containing 0.01% DPC, with scoring done after 6 days according to International Contact Dermatitis Research Group standards. The patient cohort, mostly female, included alopecia areata with under or over 50% scalp involvement, alopecia totalis and alopecia universalis. Libraries were combined into a pool for sequencing, and differences in TCR yield between samples came mainly from small differences in library volumes within the pool. The study tracked peripheral blood TCR repertoire changes in vivo during primary and secondary sensitization to the hapten diphenylcyclopropenone (DPC) in alopecia patients. Patient blood was sampled pre-sensitization (week 0) and at 2, 6 and about 24 weeks after DPC sensitization. Roughly 30 alopecia patients gave blood for TCR sequencing at one to four time points (pre-sensitization, 2, 6 and 24 weeks). Paper-wide results and their limitations: Repeated subsampling changed both the strength of the expansion versus patch-test correlation and the threshold at which that correlation became significant. Because all patients had alopecia, a presumed autoimmune disease, the immune response of the patients might differ from that of healthy individuals. Significantly more large CDR3 similarity clusters were formed by expanded TCRs than by pre-sensitization or healthy control sets, consistent with antigen-driven responses. The number of PT1 expanded TCRs positively correlated with patch test score, significant at thresholds 8, 16 and 32 but not 4. DPC sensitization did not change the number of TCRs with a frequency above 1 in 1000, and there was no evidence of changes in global repertoire structure.

This specimen's time point label, per the study, means: patch test 2, 6 weeks after DPC sensitization. This specimen's treatment or condition label, interpreted: therapeutic diphenylcyclopropenone sensitization with weekly scalp DPC. At each patch-test visit, blood was drawn before the patch test was applied. Patients were considered eligible if aged 18 to 70, diagnosed with alopecia and deemed suitable for DPC therapy, and patients were excluded if pregnant. Total RNA was extracted from unfractionated whole blood that had been collected in Tempus Blood RNA tubes. The CDR3 runs 11 amino acids, cysteine and phenylalanine included. The only DNA kept is the CDR3, 33 bases in frame from the first base. This clonotype turned up a few times. The antigen it recognizes is unknown. Per-nucleotide qualities are absent, and no much larger clonotype sits a single base away. The library was prepared using RACE. For sequencing, a NextSeq 500 was employed. During library preparation, unique molecular identifiers were attached to individual cDNA molecules so that TCRs could be counted in a quantitative, reproducible way. Both TCR alpha and TCR beta chains were sequenced from each blood RNA sample. As for the original processing: A median of approximately 100,000 TCRs per sample was observed, with a range of about 23,224 to 690,600. The Decombinator software suite was used to annotate V, J and CDR3 in the TCR reads. For the PS versus PT1 abundance plots, all samples were subsampled to the same number of TCRs (28,000). Expanded TCRs were defined as absent before sensitization and observed at least eight times at the 2-week time point. The public reads were reanalyzed by TCRdb: fastp trimming at Q25, MiXCR alignment, in-frame beta chains only. Each entry merges the rows of one CDR3 protein and shows their most common DNA and genes. The V and J calls and clone size are TCRdb's, not the authors'. This sample holds under 85,000 distinct CDR3 sequences; about 9.4% were observed only once. About 6.9% of the sample lies in the top ten.

The sequence is built from TRBV21-1 and TRBJ2-7; TRBD2, the D gene given by the table, was not confirmed from the DNA. TRBV21-1 is a pseudogene locus. This receptor was taken from a woman aged 45-60 years with alopecia areata. Some clones in this sample may be carry-over from other donors' samples. The sequencing used whole blood, collected in connection with sensitization to the hapten diphenylcyclopropenone (DPC). The CDR3 here reads CASSKSGRQYF. The DNA sequence is as follows: TGTGCCAGCAGCAAGAGCGGGAGACAGTACTTC.